This T cell receptor (beta chain) was captured by sequencing in a study of T-cell memory formation after mild COVID-19. Points from the study as a whole: Researchers could not confirm that second-wave clones peaking on day 37 targeted SARS-CoV-2. Researchers found some responding clones in pre-infection memory, a sign that cross-reactive memory joined.

Germline CDR1 reads DFQATT; CDR2 reads SNEGSKA (reference sequence). The V gene lost 5 bases and the J gene lost 2 bases, with 12 bases spanning the gap. The CDR3 covers 13 residues. This clonotype was seen a few times. Its antigen is unidentified. TCRalpha and TCRbeta libraries used 5'RACE with constant-segment primers and UMIs. TCRdb re-analysed the 5' RACE reads in MiXCR, keeping a single row per CDR3 protein. The sample lists about 150,000 distinct CDR3 sequences, 6% seen once, with under 2.5% in the top ten. The sequenced sample consisted of PBMCs or a T cell subset sorted from them (not recorded which). The clonotype comes from an adult woman who had mild COVID-19 (a few samples of this study predate the infection). Cell type and time point are not known. This chain uses TRBV20-1 with TRBJ2-5; D tentatively reads TRBD1 or TRBD2 (6 bases each). CDR3 amino acids: CSAGGPRQETQYF. For the CDR3, the DNA is TGCAGTGCTGGGGGGCCGCGACAAGAGACCCAGTACTTC.